This T cell receptor (beta chain) originates from a study of CD8+ T cells in alopecia areata. Sorting of PBMCs yielded the CD4+ and CD8+ T cells. RNA was isolated and reverse transcribed to cDNA, the sequencing template. Clones were read by immunoSEQ multiplex PCR, and TCRdb kept only the in-frame ones, dropping some. The data hold 150,000 to 200,000 clones, with around 57% observed a single time. Germline CDR1 SGHDT, CDR2 YYEEEE. Trimming cost V 4 bases and J 9 bases; bases outside gene matches: 11. The CDR3 runs 15 residues. The gene calls are TRBV5-6 and TRBJ2-1; 9 bases align to TRBD1. The sample consisted of CD4+ T cells sorted from blood. This clonotype was obtained from a human donor in good health. CDR3 residues: CASSLRTGAESEQFF. The CDR3 DNA is TGTGCCAGCAGCCTTCGGACAGGGGCGGAAAGTGAGCAGTTCTTC.